These T cell receptor beta chains were read from a single sample in a study of shared clonotypes between healthy human individuals. The repertoire was sequenced with immunoSEQ multiplex PCR; TCRdb's copy has only in-frame clones and lacks some. The sample contains over a million clones, over 95% of which appear only once. Source material: naive CD4+ T cells sorted from blood. These TCRs come from a man aged 30-40 years in good health. Each CDR3 is given without its conserved first and last residue.

J: TRBJ2-1
V: TRBV25-1
CDR3: ASSGFSGRVLNEQF

J: TRBJ2-2
V: TRBV7-9
CDR3: ASSHGGPMNTGELF

J: TRBJ1-1
V: TRBV18
CDR3: ASSTRDRITNTEAF

J: TRBJ2-7
V: TRBV5-6
CDR3: ASTRTGQGFEQY

J: TRBJ2-7
V: TRBV19
CDR3: ASSNPEGWGPQSYEQY

J: TRBJ2-3
V: TRBV6-5
CDR3: ASGLLAGVPDTQY

J: TRBJ2-5
V: TRBV28
CDR3: ASSLTGTDQY

J: TRBJ2-7
V: TRBV18
CDR3: ASSPYTGIPYEQY

J: TRBJ1-2
V: TRBV29-1
CDR3: SAEQGVYT

J: TRBJ1-2
V: TRBV29-1
CDR3: SVDPDGVGGYT

J: TRBJ2-7
V: TRBV29-1
CDR3: SASRSSYEQY

J: TRBJ1-1
V: TRBV11-2
CDR3: ASSLEWGARNTEAF

J: TRBJ2-3
V: TRBV5-1
CDR3: ASSVRDGPQDTQY

J: TRBJ2-2
V: TRBV5-4
CDR3: ASSLASGARGTGELF

J: TRBJ1-2
V: TRBV5-4
CDR3: ASSLEGDSYYGYT

J: TRBJ2-6
V: TRBV28
CDR3: ASSFSGANVLT

J: TRBJ1-5
V: TRBV18
CDR3: ASSQGTGEISQPQH

J: TRBJ2-7
V: TRBV9
CDR3: ASSTGTGVFEQY

J: TRBJ2-7
V: TRBV30
CDR3: AWSEGYSYEQY

J: TRBJ2-3
V: TRBV5-1
CDR3: ASSSTGTGGSSSTDTQY

J: TRBJ2-1
V: TRBV5-5
CDR3: ASSPGASGAYNEQF

J: TRBJ1-3
V: TRBV5-4
CDR3: ASSLAGAGNTIY

J: TRBJ1-2
V: TRBV9
CDR3: ASSVDGRPNYGYT

J: TRBJ2-5
V: TRBV27
CDR3: ASSPWDGGQETQY

J: TRBJ1-5
V: TRBV5-8
CDR3: ASSFLTVFSPQPQH

J: TRBJ1-4
V: TRBV19
CDR3: ASSNRPNEKLF

J: TRBJ1-2
V: TRBV27
CDR3: ASSWDSDYGYT

J: TRBJ2-5
V: TRBV5-4
CDR3: ASSGRTGGPETQY

J: TRBJ2-7
V: TRBV7-9
CDR3: ASSPGTRAPYEQY

J: TRBJ2-7
V: TRBV6-5
CDR3: ASSYEDRGRGQY

J: TRBJ2-5
V: TRBV27
CDR3: ASSLLGTQETQY

J: TRBJ2-5
V: TRBV28
CDR3: ASSRGTGRETQY

J: TRBJ1-1
V: TRBV6-1
CDR3: ASMSLTGFEAF

J: TRBJ1-3
V: TRBV4-1
CDR3: ASSLRTVSPSGNTIY

J: TRBJ2-7
V: TRBV11-2
CDR3: ASRPLKRNSGSPYEQY

J: TRBJ2-3
V: TRBV5-6
CDR3: ASSSPESDTQY

J: TRBJ2-7
V: TRBV14
CDR3: ASSQEVGRGHGEQY

J: TRBJ2-1
V: TRBV6-6
CDR3: ASSYSRVSEQF

J: TRBJ1-1
V: TRBV7-9
CDR3: ASSHRPVNTEAF

J: TRBJ2-7
V: TRBV5-1
CDR3: ASSLTGRKDYEQY

J: TRBJ2-1
V: TRBV6-4
CDR3: ASSVTPLGGGSSYNEQF

J: TRBJ2-2
V: TRBV5-6
CDR3: ASSLVFGSGTGELF

J: TRBJ1-4
V: TRBV16
CDR3: ASSQLRPGQGNEKLF

J: TRBJ1-5
V: TRBV2
CDR3: ASSEPNQPQH

J: TRBJ1-1
V: TRBV7-9
CDR3: ASSSTTFVRTEAF

J: TRBJ1-2
V: TRBV7-9
CDR3: ASSAGLTGYGYT

J: TRBJ1-2
V: TRBV5-4
CDR3: ASSLMERASNYGYT

J: TRBJ2-5
V: TRBV6-5
CDR3: ASSYSGVRETQY

J: TRBJ2-5
V: TRBV6-6
CDR3: ASSYPRDPTGTQY

J: TRBJ2-1
V: TRBV7-3
CDR3: ASSLSSGDYNEQF

J: TRBJ2-1
V: TRBV14
CDR3: ASSQAGLVLTGEQF

J: TRBJ2-2
V: TRBV7-3
CDR3: ASSLGTNTGELF